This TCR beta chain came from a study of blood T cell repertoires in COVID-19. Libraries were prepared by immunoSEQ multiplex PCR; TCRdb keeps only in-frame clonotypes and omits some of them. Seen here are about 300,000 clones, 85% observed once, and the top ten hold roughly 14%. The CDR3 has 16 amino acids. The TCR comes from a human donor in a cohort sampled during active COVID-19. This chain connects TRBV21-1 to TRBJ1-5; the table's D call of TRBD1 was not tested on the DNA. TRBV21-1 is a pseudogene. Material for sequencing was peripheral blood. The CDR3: CASSRTLGQGNQPQHF. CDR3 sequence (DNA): TGTGCCAGCAGCCGTACCCTGGGACAGGGGAATCAGCCCCAGCATTTT.